This T cell receptor beta chain was obtained from a study of CD8 T cells in Susac syndrome (dated by TCRdb to 2018 to 2020). In terms of the full investigation: The study used repertoire sequencing to test whether antigen drove CD8+ T cell activation and differentiation in Susac syndrome. The clonality of the CD8+ T cell repertoire was compared across about 12 healthy donors, some 14 Susac syndrome patients and around 16 multiple sclerosis patients.

This clonotype has a single count. No cognate antigen has been identified for it. It has no much larger one-base neighbor in the sample; base qualities were not kept. One read provides weak support. Findings and caveats that apply to the study as a whole: The number of individuals in the TCR sequencing and HLA analysis was acknowledged as relatively small.

The germline V gene encodes CDR1 LGHDT and CDR2 YNNKEL (reference sequence). The germline ends are 11 bases apart after V is trimmed by 0 bases and J by 5 bases. The cysteine opens and the phenylalanine closes a CDR3 of 15 amino acids. The CDR3 DNA has 45 bases and is translated from base 1. Peripheral blood CD8+ and CD4+ T cells from healthy donors, Susac syndrome patients and multiple sclerosis patients were profiled by high-throughput TCR beta sequencing. The multiple sclerosis controls were treatment-naive patients who had stable or active relapsing-remitting disease and met the revised McDonald criteria. CD8+ TEMRA cells were enriched by FACS, while bulk CD8+ and CD4+ T cells were purified by magnetic negative isolation. Blood was drawn into EDTA tubes, processed within 24 hours, and PBMCs were isolated by density gradient centrifugation. PBMCs intended for TCR sequencing were cryopreserved in liquid nitrogen and thawed later in a water bath at 37 degrees C. Purity of sorted or isolated CD4+, CD8+ and CD8+ TEMRA cells was at least 90%.

RNA was extracted using the RNeasy kit, and roughly 0.5 to 1 microgram was reverse transcribed with random hexamers. The immunoSEQ multiplex PCR assay, which covers 54 Vbeta and 13 Jbeta segments, was used to amplify TCR beta CDR3 regions. Bias from PCR amplification was corrected by using a synthetic template baseline for primer optimization and for computational correction. The study's processing was this. Reads were annotated to V, D and J genes per IMGT and analyzed with immunoSEQ Analyzer, keeping only productive sequences. To calculate clonality, Shannon entropy was normalized by log2 of the number of productive unique sequences and then subtracted from one. Public and private clones were assessed among the 100 most prevalent clones of each patient and control. Susac-specific clones were defined as absent from healthy and MS cohorts, around 970 published viral clones and other ImmuneACCESS disease sequences. The raw public reads went through TCRdb reprocessing: fastp at Q25, MiXCR clone calling, in-frame beta chains kept. CDR3 protein duplicates are merged, each entry listing the most common genes and DNA. None of the V and J calls come from the authors' own analysis; TCRdb made them. The sample table lists around 140,000 distinct CDR3 sequences, 65% to 90% of them with a count of one. The ten largest clonotypes hold roughly 0.53% of the sample.

The chain is made from TRBV3-1 and TRBJ1-5, and perhaps TRBD1 as D gene, on 5 matching bases. The receptor was isolated from a human donor with multiple sclerosis. Material: CD8+ T cells from PBMCs. The DNA is as follows: TGTGCCAGCAGCCAAGATGGGCCGGGGCATCAGCCCCAGCATTTT. Translated, this is CASSQDGPGHQPQHF. The entire variable domain, with the stretches around the CDR3 drawn from the reference TRBV3-1 and TRBJ1-5 proteins, is DTAVSQTPKYLVTQMGNDKSIKCEQNLGHDTMYWYKQDSKKFLKIMFSYNNKELIINETVPNRFSPKSPDKAHLNLHINSLELGDSAVYFCASSQDGPGHQPQHFGDGTRLSIL.